This TCR beta chain was recovered during a study of T cell responses to AZD1222 COVID-19 vaccine. Study-wide results and caveats: Increases in Spike-specific TCR breadth and depth were seen after two AZD1222 doses.

Assay used: immunoSEQ multiplex PCR; TCRdb lists only in-frame clones, some missing. The sample yields approximately 56,000 clones, 70% to 90% seen once. With V trimmed by 0 bases and J by 7 bases, 5 bases remained unmatched. Germline values: CDR1 SGDLS, CDR2 YYNGEE. The CDR3 consists of 15 residues. In this sample, this clone turned up a few times. Antigen unknown. This TCR derives from an adult in good health. Sequenced here: peripheral blood, sampled on day 0 of AZD1222 vaccination. This chain links TRBV9 with TRBJ2-1; 9 nucleotides align to TRBD2. CDR3 sequence reads: CASSVVSGGRNEQFF. The CDR3, as DNA: TGTGCCAGCAGCGTAGTTAGCGGGGGAAGAAATGAGCAGTTCTTC.